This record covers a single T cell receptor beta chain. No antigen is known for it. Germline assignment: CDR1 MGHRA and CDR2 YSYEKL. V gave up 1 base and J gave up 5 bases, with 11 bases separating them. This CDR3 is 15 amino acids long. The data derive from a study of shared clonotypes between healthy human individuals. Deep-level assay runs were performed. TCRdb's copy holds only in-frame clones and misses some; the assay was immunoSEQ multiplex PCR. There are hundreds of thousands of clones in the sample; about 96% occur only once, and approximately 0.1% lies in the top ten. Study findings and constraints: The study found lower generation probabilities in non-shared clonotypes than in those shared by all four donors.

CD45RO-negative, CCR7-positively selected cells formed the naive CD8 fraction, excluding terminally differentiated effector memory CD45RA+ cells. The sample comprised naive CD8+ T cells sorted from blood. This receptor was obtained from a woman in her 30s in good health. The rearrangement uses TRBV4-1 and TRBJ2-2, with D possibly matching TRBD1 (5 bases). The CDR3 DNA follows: TGCGCCAGCAGCCAAGTGCAGGGTCGGACCGGGGAGCTGTTTTTT. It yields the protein CASSQVQGRTGELFF.